These 15 T cell receptor beta chains were sequenced from one sample in a study of T cell responses to AZD1222 COVID-19 vaccine (dated by TCRdb to the early 2020s). This specimen's time point label, per the study, means: baseline before first vaccination. The library relied on the immunoSEQ multiplex PCR assay. Imported from immuneACCESS, the table was reduced by TCRdb to in-frame sequences with V and J called. These copies leave out some clones; in studies compared against another copy, an unresolved V gene accounts for under half, and the cause of the remainder is not known. The sample includes 120,000 or so clones, with more than 80% observed a single time. Of the sample, about 3% falls within the top ten clones. Specimen: peripheral blood, collected on day 0 of AZD1222 vaccination. These receptors all come from an adult in good health.

The chain links TRBV7-2 to TRBJ1-2; D remains ambiguous. CDR3 size: 11 residues. Trimming shortened V by 9 bases and J by 3 bases, and 8 bases separated the two germline ends. Germline values: CDR1 SGHTA, CDR2 FQGNSA. The CDR3 DNA is TGTGCCAGTCGACGAGACTATGGCTACACCTTC. It codes for CASRRDYGYTF.

The chain employs TRBV11-2 and TRBJ1-2, with D possibly TRBD1 on 5 matching bases. This CDR3 is 15 amino acids long. Germline loops: CDR1 SGHAT, CDR2 FQNNGV. Trimming left V 5 bases short and J 4 bases short, with 17 bases between. CDR3 sequence: CASSLGTARSYGYTF. In DNA form, the CDR3 reads TGTGCCAGCAGCCTAGGGACCGCTAGGAGCTATGGCTACACCTTC.

The CDR3 loop is CASSFQGREKLFF. The CDR3 DNA sequence: TGTGCCAGCAGCTTTCAGGGAAGGGAAAAACTGTTTTTT. V usage is TRBV5-6 and J usage is TRBJ1-4, with TRBD1 as a possible D gene (5 bases). From germline, CDR1 is SGHDT and CDR2 YYEEEE. The V gene lost 2 bases and the J gene lost 8 bases, with 10 bases spanning the gap. This CDR3 is built from 13 residues.

This clone was seen once. The V call is TRBV5-5, the J call TRBJ1-3; D unresolved. CDR3 size: 12 residues. CDR1 is SGHKS and CDR2 is YYEKEE in the germline V gene (reference sequence). Trimming took 3 bases from V and 4 from J, leaving 5 bases between them. This CDR3 is CASSWTGNTIYF. The DNA of the CDR3 is TGTGCCAGCAGCTGGACGGGAAACACCATATATTTT.

V usage is TRBV18 and J usage is TRBJ2-3; no clear D. This CDR3 has 15 amino acids. Trimming pared 2 bases from V and 0 bases from J, leaving 9 bases between. Germline loops: CDR1 KGHSH, CDR2 LQKENI. The CDR3 nucleotides are TGTGCCAGCTCACCAGAACAAGGGAGCACAGATACGCAGTATTTT. This codes for CASSPEQGSTDTQYF.

The chain uses TRBV9 and TRBJ1-2, with D possibly TRBD1 on 5 matching bases. The length of the CDR3 is 14 residues. Germline assignment: CDR1 SGDLS and CDR2 YYNGEE. Trimming cost V 4 bases and J 7 bases, with 17 bases left between them. This CDR3 reads CASSPSGGGGGYTF. CDR3 coding DNA: TGTGCCAGCAGCCCCTCCGGGGGGGGAGGTGGCTACACCTTC.

The CDR3 region has the DNA TGTGCCACCAGTGATCCTAGCGGGAGTAAAGGCACCGGGGAGCTGTTTTTT. As protein: CATSDPSGSKGTGELFF. J is TRBJ2-2 and V is TRBV24-1, with 10 nucleotides matching TRBD2. Germline assignment: CDR1 KGHDR and CDR2 SFDVKD. J gave up 4 bases and V 3 bases, and 7 bases lay outside the gene matches. The CDR3 is 17 amino acids.

A few counts support this clone. The chain recombines TRBV7-2 with TRBJ2-1; 9 bases agree with TRBD2. Germline CDR1 and CDR2: SGHTA and FQGNSA. With V trimmed by 10 bases and J by 2 bases, 3 bases remained unmatched. The CDR3 totals 13 residues. CDR3 residues: CATRLAAYNEQFF. For the CDR3, the DNA is TGTGCCACTCGACTAGCGGCCTACAATGAGCAGTTCTTC.

The genes are TRBV1 and TRBJ2-3; TRBD1 was called by the table and not checked on the DNA. TRBV1 is a pseudogene. This CDR3 comprises 14 residues. CDR3: CTSSSRTRRDTQYF. The CDR3 region has the DNA TGCACCAGCAGCTCCCGGACAAGGCGAGATACGCAGTATTTT.

This chain links TRBV3-1 (or the pseudogene TRBV3-2) with TRBJ2-7, with D perhaps matching TRBD2 (6 bases). Per germline, CDR1 LGHDT and CDR2 YNNKEL (reference sequence). V was pared by 2 bases and J by 2 bases, with 10 bases between. The CDR3 has 14 amino acids. The DNA of the CDR3 is TGTGCCAGCAGCCAAACGACTAGTGCCTACGAGCAGTACTTC. Residues: CASSQTTSAYEQYF.

The chain is built from TRBV30 and TRBJ1-3; D perhaps matches TRBD1 (6 bases). CDR1 is GTSNPN, CDR2 SVGIG, per germline (reference sequence). The CDR3 is 16 amino acids. The germline V and J ends were trimmed by 4 bases and 8 bases, with 24 bases remaining between them. The CDR3 DNA reads as TGTGCCTGGAATGCCCCCAGGGGCCTCGGGGGAGACACCATATATTTT. As protein: CAWNAPRGLGGDTIYF.

As DNA, the CDR3 is TGTGCCAGCAGACCCACCAGCCCGGCCTATGGCTACACCTTC. Amino acid sequence: CASRPTSPAYGYTF. The chain uses TRBV28 and TRBJ1-2, with D unresolved. The CDR3 totals 14 residues. From germline, CDR1 is MDHEN and CDR2 SYDVKM. The V end lost 6 bases, the J end lost 4 bases, and 15 bases lay between the germline ends.

This sequence joins TRBV28 and TRBJ2-1, with a tentative D call TRBD2 (6 bases). Trimming left V 8 bases short and J 7 bases short, with 15 bases between. Per germline, CDR1 MDHEN and CDR2 SYDVKM. The CDR3 has 13 amino acids. The CDR3 is CASRGTPKNEQFF. The CDR3 DNA reads as TGTGCCAGCCGAGGGACTCCTAAAAATGAGCAGTTCTTC.

This clone showed up just a few times. The V and J genes are TRBV11-1 and TRBJ2-7, with unresolved D. Trimming took 1 base from V and 3 from J, leaving 10 bases between them. This CDR3 spans 14 amino acids. CDR1 and CDR2 from the germline V gene are SGHAT and FQDESV (reference sequence). This CDR3 reads CASSLDPTGYEQYF. The DNA of the CDR3 is TGTGCCAGCAGCTTAGATCCAACCGGCTACGAGCAGTACTTC.

The V call is TRBV30, the J call TRBJ1-4; TRBD1 is a possible D gene (6 bases). This CDR3 region has 13 residues. Germline V gives CDR1 GTSNPN, CDR2 SVGIG (reference sequence). Deletions cut 6 bases from V and 5 bases from J, with 13 bases between. The CDR3 DNA reads TGTGCCTGCCAGGACAGCTTGAATGAAAAACTGTTTTTT. Amino acids: CACQDSLNEKLFF. Filled out from reference TRBV30 and TRBJ1-4, the complete variable domain reads SQTIHQWPATLVQPVGSPLSLECTVEGTSNPNLYWYRQAAGRGLQLLFYSVGIGQISSEVPQNLSASRPQDRQFILSSKKLLLSDSGFYLCACQDSLNEKLFFGSGTQLSVL.